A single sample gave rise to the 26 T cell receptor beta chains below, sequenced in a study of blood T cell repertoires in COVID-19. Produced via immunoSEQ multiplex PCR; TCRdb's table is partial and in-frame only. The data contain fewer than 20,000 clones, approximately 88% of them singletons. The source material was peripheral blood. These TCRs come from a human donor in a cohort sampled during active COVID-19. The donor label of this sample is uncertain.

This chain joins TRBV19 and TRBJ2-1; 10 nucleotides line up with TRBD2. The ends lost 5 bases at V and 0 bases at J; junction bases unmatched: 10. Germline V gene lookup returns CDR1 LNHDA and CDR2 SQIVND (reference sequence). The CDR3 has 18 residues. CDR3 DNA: TGTGCCAGTAGTCCCCCCAGCGGGAGGGCCAGCTCCTACAATGAGCAGTTCTTC. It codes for CASSPPSGRASSYNEQFF.

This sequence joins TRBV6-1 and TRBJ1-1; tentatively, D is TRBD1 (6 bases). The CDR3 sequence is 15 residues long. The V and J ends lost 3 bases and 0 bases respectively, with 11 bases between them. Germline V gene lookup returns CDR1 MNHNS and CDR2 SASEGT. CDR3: CASSDNRVLNTEAFF. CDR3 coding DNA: TGTGCCAGCAGTGACAACAGGGTATTGAACACTGAAGCTTTCTTT.

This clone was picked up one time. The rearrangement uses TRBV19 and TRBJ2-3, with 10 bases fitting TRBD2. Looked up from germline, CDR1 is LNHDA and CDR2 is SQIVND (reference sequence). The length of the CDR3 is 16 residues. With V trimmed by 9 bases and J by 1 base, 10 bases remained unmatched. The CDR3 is CASRDPGTSGTDTQYF. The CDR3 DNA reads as TGTGCCAGCAGGGACCCCGGGACTAGCGGCACAGATACGCAGTATTTT.

The CDR3 is CASSVRGGNYGYTF. The CDR3 coding sequence is TGTGCCAGCAGCGTGAGGGGAGGTAACTATGGCTACACCTTC. J is TRBJ1-2 and V is TRBV14; possibly TRBD1 for D (5 bases). Germline CDR1 reads SGHDN; CDR2 reads FVKESK. Between the trimmed V and J ends, which lost 5 bases and 1 base, there was a span of 11 bases. The CDR3 runs to 14 residues.

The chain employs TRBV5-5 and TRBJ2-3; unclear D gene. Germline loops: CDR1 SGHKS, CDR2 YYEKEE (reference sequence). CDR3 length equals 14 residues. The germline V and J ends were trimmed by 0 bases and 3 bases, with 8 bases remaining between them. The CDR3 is CASSLAKQTDTQYF. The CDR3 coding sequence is TGTGCCAGCAGCTTGGCCAAACAGACAGATACGCAGTATTTT.

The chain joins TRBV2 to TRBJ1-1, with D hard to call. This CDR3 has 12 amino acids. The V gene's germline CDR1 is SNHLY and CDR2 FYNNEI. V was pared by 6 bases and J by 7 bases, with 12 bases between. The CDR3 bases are TGTGCCAGCAGGATGGGCGATTTTGAAGCTTTCTTT. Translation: CASRMGDFEAFF.

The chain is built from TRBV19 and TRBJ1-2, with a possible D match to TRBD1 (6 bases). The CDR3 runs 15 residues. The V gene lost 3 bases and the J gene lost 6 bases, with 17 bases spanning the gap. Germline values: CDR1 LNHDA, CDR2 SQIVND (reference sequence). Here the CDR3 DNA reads TGTGCCAGTAGTATTCCGACCCTGACAGGACATGGCTACACCTTC. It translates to CASSIPTLTGHGYTF.

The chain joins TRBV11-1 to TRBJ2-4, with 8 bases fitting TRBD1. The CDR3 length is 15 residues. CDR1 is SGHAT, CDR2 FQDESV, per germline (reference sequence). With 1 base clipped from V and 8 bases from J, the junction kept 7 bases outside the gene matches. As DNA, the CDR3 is TGTGCCAGCAGCTTAGGACGCACAGGGGGGTACATTCAGTACTTC. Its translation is CASSLGRTGGYIQYF.

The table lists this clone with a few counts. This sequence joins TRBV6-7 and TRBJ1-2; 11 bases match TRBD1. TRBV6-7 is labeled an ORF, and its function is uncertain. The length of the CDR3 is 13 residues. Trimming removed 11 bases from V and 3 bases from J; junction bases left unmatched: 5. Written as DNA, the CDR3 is TGTGCCCCAATGGGACAGGGGGACTATGGCTACACCTTC. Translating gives CAPMGQGDYGYTF.

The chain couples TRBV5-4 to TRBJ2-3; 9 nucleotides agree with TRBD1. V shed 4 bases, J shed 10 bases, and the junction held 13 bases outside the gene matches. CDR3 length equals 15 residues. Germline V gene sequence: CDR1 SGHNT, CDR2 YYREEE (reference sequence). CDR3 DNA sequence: TGTGCCAGCAGCCCCGGACAGGGGCAGTCACTGGCGCAGTATTTT. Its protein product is CASSPGQGQSLAQYF.

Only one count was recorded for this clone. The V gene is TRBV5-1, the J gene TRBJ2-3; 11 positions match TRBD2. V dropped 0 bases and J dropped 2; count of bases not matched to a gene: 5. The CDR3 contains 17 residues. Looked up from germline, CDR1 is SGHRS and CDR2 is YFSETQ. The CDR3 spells CASSLGLAGGSTDTQYF. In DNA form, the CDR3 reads TGCGCCAGCAGCTTGGGGCTAGCGGGGGGATCCACAGATACGCAGTATTTT.

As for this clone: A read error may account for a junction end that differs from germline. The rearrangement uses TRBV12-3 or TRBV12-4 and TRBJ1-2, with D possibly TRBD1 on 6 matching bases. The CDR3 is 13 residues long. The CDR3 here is CASSPQGIYVYTF. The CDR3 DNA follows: TGTGCCAGCAGCCCCCAGGGGATATATGTCTACACCTTC.

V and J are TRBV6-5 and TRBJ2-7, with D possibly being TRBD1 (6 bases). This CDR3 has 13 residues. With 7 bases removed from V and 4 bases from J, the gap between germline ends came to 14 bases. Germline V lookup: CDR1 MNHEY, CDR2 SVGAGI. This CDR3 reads CASNDRIVYEQYF. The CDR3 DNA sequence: TGTGCCAGCAACGACAGGATAGTATACGAGCAGTACTTC.

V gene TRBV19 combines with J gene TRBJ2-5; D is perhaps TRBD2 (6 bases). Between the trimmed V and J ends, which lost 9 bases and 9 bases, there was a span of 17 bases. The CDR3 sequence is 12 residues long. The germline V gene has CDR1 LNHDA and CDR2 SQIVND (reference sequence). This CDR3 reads CASRGGMGSQYF. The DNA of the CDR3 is TGTGCCAGCCGGGGAGGAATGGGTTCCCAGTACTTC.

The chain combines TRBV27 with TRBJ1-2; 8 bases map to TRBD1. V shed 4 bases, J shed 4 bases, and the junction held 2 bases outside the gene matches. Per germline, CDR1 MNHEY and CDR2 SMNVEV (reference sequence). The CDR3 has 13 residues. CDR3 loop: CASSSQGVYGYTF. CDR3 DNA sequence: TGTGCCAGCAGTTCACAGGGGGTCTATGGCTACACCTTC.

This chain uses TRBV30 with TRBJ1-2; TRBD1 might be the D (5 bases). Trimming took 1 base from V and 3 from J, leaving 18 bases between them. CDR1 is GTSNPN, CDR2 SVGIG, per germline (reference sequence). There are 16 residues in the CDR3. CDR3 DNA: TGTGCCTGGAGTGCTCAGGGAACAGAATACGACTATGGCTACACCTTC. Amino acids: CAWSAQGTEYDYGYTF.

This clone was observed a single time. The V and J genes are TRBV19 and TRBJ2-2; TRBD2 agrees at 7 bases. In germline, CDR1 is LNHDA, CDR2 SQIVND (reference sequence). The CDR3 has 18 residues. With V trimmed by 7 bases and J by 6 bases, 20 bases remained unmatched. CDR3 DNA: TGTGCCAGTACCATCAAGGGCGGGAGAGAGCTTAGTGCCGGGGAGCTGTTTTTT. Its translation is CASTIKGGRELSAGELFF.

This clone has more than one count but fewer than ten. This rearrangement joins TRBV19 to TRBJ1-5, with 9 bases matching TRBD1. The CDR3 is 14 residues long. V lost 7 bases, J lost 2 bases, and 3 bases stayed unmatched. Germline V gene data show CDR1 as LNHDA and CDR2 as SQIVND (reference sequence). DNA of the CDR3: TGTGCCAGTAAAACAGGGGGCCGCAATCAGCCCCAGCATTTT. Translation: CASKTGGRNQPQHF.

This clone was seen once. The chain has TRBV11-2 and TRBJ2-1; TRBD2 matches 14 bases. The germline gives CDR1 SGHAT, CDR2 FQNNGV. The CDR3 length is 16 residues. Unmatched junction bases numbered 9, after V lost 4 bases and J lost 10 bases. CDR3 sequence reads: CASSSSGLAGVREQFF. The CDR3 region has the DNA TGTGCCAGCAGCTCATCGGGACTAGCGGGAGTGCGGGAGCAGTTCTTC.

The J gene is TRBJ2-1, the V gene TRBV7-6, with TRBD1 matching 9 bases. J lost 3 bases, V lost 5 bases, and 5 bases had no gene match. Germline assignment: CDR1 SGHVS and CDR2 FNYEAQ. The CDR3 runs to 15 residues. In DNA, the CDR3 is TGTGCCAGCAGCCAACAGGGGGCTGGCTACAATGAGCAGTTCTTC. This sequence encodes CASSQQGAGYNEQFF.

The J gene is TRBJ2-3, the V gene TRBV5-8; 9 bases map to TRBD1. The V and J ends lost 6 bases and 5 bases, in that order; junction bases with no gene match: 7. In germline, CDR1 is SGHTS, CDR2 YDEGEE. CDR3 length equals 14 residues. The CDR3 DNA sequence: TGTGCCAGCATCCGGGACAGGGAGAGAGATACGCAGTATTTT. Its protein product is CASIRDRERDTQYF.

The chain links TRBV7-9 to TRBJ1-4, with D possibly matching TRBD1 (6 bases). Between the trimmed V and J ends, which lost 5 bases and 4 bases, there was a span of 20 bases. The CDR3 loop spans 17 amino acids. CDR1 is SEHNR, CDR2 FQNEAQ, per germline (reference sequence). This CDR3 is CASSRIRTSDSNEKLFF. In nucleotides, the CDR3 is TGTGCCAGCAGCCGTATAAGGACATCGGACAGTAATGAAAAACTGTTTTTT.

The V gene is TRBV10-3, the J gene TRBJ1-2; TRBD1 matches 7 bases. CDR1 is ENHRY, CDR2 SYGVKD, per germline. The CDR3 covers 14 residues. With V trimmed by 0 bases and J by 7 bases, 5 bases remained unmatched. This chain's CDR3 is CAISESVGGSGYTF. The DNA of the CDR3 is TGTGCCATCAGTGAGTCAGTAGGGGGCAGTGGCTACACCTTC.

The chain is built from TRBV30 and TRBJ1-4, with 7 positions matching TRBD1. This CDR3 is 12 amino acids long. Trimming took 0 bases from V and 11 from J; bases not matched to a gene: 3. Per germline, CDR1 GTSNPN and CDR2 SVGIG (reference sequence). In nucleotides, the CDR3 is TGTGCCTGGAGTGTCGACAGGGTGAAACTGTTTTTT. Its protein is CAWSVDRVKLFF.

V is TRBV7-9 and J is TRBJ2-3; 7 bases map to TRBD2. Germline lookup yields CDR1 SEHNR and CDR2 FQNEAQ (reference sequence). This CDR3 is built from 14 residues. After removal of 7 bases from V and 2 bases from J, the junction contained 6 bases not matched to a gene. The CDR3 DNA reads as TGTGCCAGCACCTGGGCGGGGGTCACAGATACGCAGTATTTT. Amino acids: CASTWAGVTDTQYF.

CDR3 amino acids: CASSKRTSGRVHYEQYF. Written as DNA, the CDR3 is TGTGCCAGCAGCAAAAGGACTAGCGGGAGGGTACACTACGAGCAGTACTTC. V is TRBV21-1 and J is TRBJ2-7; the table's D call of TRBD2 was not tested on the DNA. TRBV21-1 is reported as a pseudogene. This CDR3 comprises 17 residues.